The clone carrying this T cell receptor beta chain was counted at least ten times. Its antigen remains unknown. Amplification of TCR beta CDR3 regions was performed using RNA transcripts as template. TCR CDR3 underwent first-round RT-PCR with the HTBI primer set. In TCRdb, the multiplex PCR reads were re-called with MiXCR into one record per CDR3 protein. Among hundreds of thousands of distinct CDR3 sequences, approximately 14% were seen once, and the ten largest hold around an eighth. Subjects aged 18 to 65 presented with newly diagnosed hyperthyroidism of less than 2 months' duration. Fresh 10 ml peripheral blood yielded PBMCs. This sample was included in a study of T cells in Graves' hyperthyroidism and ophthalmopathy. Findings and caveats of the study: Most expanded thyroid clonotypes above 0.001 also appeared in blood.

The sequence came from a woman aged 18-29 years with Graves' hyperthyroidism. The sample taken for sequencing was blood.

CDR3 protein: CASSPPDRGFYEQYF. DNA for the CDR3: TGTGCCAGCAGCCCCCCAGACAGGGGCTTCTACGAGCAGTACTTC. The J gene is TRBJ2-7, the V gene TRBV3-1; 8 bases agree with TRBD1. The CDR3 has 15 residues. V lost 4 bases, J lost 3 bases, and 8 bases stayed unmatched. Germline V lookup: CDR1 LGHDT, CDR2 YNNKEL (reference sequence).